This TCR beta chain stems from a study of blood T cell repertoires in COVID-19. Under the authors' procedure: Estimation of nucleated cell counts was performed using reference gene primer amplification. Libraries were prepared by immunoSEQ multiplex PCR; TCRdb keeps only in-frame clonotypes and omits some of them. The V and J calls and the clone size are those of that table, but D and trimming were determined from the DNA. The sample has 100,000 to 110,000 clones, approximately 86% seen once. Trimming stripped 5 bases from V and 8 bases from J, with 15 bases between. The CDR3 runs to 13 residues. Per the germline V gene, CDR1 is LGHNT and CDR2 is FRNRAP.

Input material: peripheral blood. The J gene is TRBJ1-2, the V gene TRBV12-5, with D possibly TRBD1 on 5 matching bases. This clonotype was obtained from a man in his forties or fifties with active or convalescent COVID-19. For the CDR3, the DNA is TGTGCTAGTGGTGTGGGACTCACGGTGGGCTACACCTTC. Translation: CASGVGLTVGYTF.